A single sample gave rise to the 26 T cell receptor beta chains below, sequenced in a study of CD8 T cells in ankylosing spondylitis. TCRdb re-derived calls from the 5' RACE reads in MiXCR, one entry per CDR3 protein. The data show about 42,000 distinct CDR3 sequences, with approximately 2.6% seen just once and approximately 4.5% held by the top ten. The sequenced material came from blood, either unsorted or a sorted T cell fraction (not recorded which). The source is a male donor with ankylosing spondylitis or in good health (not recorded which).

This clonotype was observed at least ten times. The V gene is TRBV9, the J gene TRBJ2-3, with D tentatively TRBD1 or TRBD2 (5 bases each). V lost 3 bases to trimming and J lost 8 bases, with 25 bases between them. The CDR3 contains 17 residues. CDR1 and CDR2 from the germline V gene are SGDLS and YYNGEE. The CDR3 nucleotides are TGTGCCAGCAGCGGTAACTTTGGGACGGTGCAAGGAGGTACGCAGTATTTT. It specifies CASSGNFGTVQGGTQYF.

This clonotype was seen repeatedly, ten times or more. The J gene is TRBJ1-2, the V gene TRBV9; 11 positions agree with TRBD1. The CDR3 runs 14 residues. V gave up 4 bases and J gave up 8 bases; unmatched junction bases: 7. In germline, CDR1 is SGDLS, CDR2 YYNGEE. CDR3 amino acids: CASSFGQGALGYTF. The CDR3 DNA reads TGTGCCAGCAGCTTCGGACAGGGGGCATTAGGCTACACCTTC.

This clonotype showed up many times. The chain has TRBV9 and TRBJ2-1; 8 positions match TRBD2. There are 14 residues in the CDR3. V lost 1 base, J lost 6 bases, and 3 bases stayed unmatched. Germline lookup yields CDR1 SGDLS and CDR2 YYNGEE. CDR3 nucleotides: TGTGCCAGCAGCGTACTAGCGGGTTCCAATGAGCAGTTCTTC. Its protein is CASSVLAGSNEQFF.

This clonotype came up many times. The chain couples TRBV9 to TRBJ2-7, with TRBD2 as a possible D gene (5 bases). There are 15 residues in the CDR3. With 0 bases removed from V and 7 bases from J, the gap between germline ends came to 17 bases. CDR1 and CDR2 (germline): SGDLS, YYNGEE. The CDR3 sequence is CASSVGSLARGEQYF. CDR3 nucleotide sequence: TGTGCCAGCAGCGTAGGTTCGCTAGCCCGTGGGGAGCAGTACTTC.

This clonotype has at least ten counts. The chain uses TRBV9 and TRBJ2-4, with 8 positions matching TRBD2. The germline gives CDR1 SGDLS, CDR2 YYNGEE. The CDR3 is 13 residues long. The junction had 1 base not matched to a gene; V was cut back by 4 bases and J by 4 bases. Here the CDR3 reads CASSSGGKNIQYF. The CDR3, as DNA: TGTGCCAGCAGCTCGGGAGGGAAAAACATTCAGTACTTC.

The sample holds many counts of this clonotype. The chain has TRBV9 and TRBJ2-7; 9 positions match TRBD2. CDR1 is SGDLS, CDR2 YYNGEE, per germline. J was trimmed by 3 bases and V by 4 bases; bases with no gene match: 8. The CDR3 length is 15 residues. The CDR3 bases are TGTGCCAGCAGCATGGGGGGGACTAGCAGCTACGAGCAGTACTTC. This translates into CASSMGGTSSYEQYF.

This clonotype is labeled medium-sized (0.01 to 0.1%). This chain connects TRBV9 to TRBJ1-1, with D tentatively TRBD1 (5 bases). This CDR3 is 13 amino acids long. Germline loops: CDR1 SGDLS, CDR2 YYNGEE. Trimming left V 0 bases short and J 3 bases short, with 6 bases between. CDR3 sequence reads: CASSVGGYTEAFF. The CDR3 nucleotides read TGTGCCAGCAGCGTAGGGGGGTACACTGAAGCTTTCTTT.

This clonotype was counted at least ten times. This rearrangement joins TRBV9 to TRBJ2-3; TRBD2 is a possible D gene (5 bases). CDR3 length: 16 amino acids. V lost 0 bases to trimming and J lost 6 bases, with 17 bases between them. CDR1 SGDLS and CDR2 YYNGEE come from the germline V gene. CDR3 loop: CASSVATGRTGDTQYF. CDR3 sequence (DNA): TGTGCCAGCAGCGTAGCTACGGGCAGAACGGGGGATACGCAGTATTTT.

There are many counts of this clonotype. V is TRBV9 and J is TRBJ2-2, with D perhaps TRBD1 or TRBD2 (5 bases each). V was pared by 3 bases and J by 4 bases, with 19 bases between. Per the germline V gene, CDR1 is SGDLS and CDR2 is YYNGEE. CDR3 length: 17 residues. The CDR3 region is CASSAYLGTTSTGELFF. Here the CDR3 DNA reads TGTGCCAGCAGCGCCTATTTGGGGACCACCAGCACCGGGGAGCTGTTTTTT.

This clonotype has at least ten counts. The rearrangement uses TRBV9 and TRBJ2-3, with D possibly being TRBD1 or TRBD2 (5 bases each). V was cut by 5 bases and J by 2 bases, with 12 bases left in between. Germline values: CDR1 SGDLS, CDR2 YYNGEE. This CDR3 has 14 amino acids. The CDR3 coding sequence is TGTGCCAGCAGTTCTCCGGGGCTCACAGATACGCAGTATTTT. Its translation is CASSSPGLTDTQYF.

In its sample, this clonotype was seen many times. The rearrangement joins TRBV9 to TRBJ1-1; D is ambiguous. Trimming removed 0 bases at V and 1 base at J, with 7 bases between. The CDR3 length is 14 residues. Germline CDR1 SGDLS, CDR2 YYNGEE. The CDR3 region has the DNA TGTGCCAGCAGCGTAGGGCCGGCGAACACTGAAGCTTTCTTT. It is translated as CASSVGPANTEAFF.

This clonotype was recorded at least ten times. The chain employs TRBV9 and TRBJ2-5; no clear D. CDR3 length equals 14 residues. Germline V CDR1 and CDR2: SGDLS, YYNGEE. V lost 2 bases and J lost 2, with 10 bases in between. CDR3 in amino acids: CASSVGQDQETQYF. CDR3 nucleotides: TGTGCCAGCAGCGTGGGTCAGGATCAAGAGACCCAGTACTTC. Full variable domain (rest looked up from reference TRBV9 and TRBJ2-5): DSGVTQTPKHLITATGQRVTLRCSPRSGDLSVYWYQQSLDQGLQFLIQYYNGEERAKGNILERFSAQQFPDLHSELNLSSLELGDSALYFCASSVGQDQETQYFGPGTRLLVL.

Ten or more counts support this clonotype. CDR3 bases: TGTGCCAGCAGCGAAGGGACTAGCGGGGCTAGCACAGATACGCAGTATTTT. Translation gives CASSEGTSGASTDTQYF. The V call is TRBV9, the J call TRBJ2-3; 13 bases line up with TRBD2. The CDR3 spans 17 residues. Germline lookup yields CDR1 SGDLS and CDR2 YYNGEE. With 3 bases clipped from V and 0 bases from J, the junction kept 4 bases outside the gene matches. Full variable domain (missing parts from reference TRBV9 and TRBJ2-3): DSGVTQTPKHLITATGQRVTLRCSPRSGDLSVYWYQQSLDQGLQFLIQYYNGEERAKGNILERFSAQQFPDLHSELNLSSLELGDSALYFCASSEGTSGASTDTQYFGPGTRLTVL.

This clonotype has a count of ten or more. The rearrangement uses TRBV9 and TRBJ1-2, with D perhaps TRBD1 (5 bases). CDR3 size: 13 residues. V was cut by 3 bases and J by 3 bases, with 9 bases left in between. Germline CDR1 and CDR2: SGDLS and YYNGEE. The CDR3 region is CASSEGSYYGYTF. CDR3 nucleotide sequence: TGTGCCAGCAGCGAGGGGTCTTACTATGGCTACACCTTC.

This clonotype was seen ten or more times. The CDR3 DNA is TGTGCCAGCAGCGTAGCCCCAGGGACTAGCGGGAGGGGTGAGCAGTACTTC. Encoded protein: CASSVAPGTSGRGEQYF. The chain employs TRBV9 and TRBJ2-7, with 16 positions matching TRBD2. Germline CDR1 SGDLS, CDR2 YYNGEE. The CDR3 contains 17 residues. The ends lost 0 bases at V and 7 bases at J; junction bases unmatched: 7.

This clonotype is medium-sized within its sample. The chain uses TRBV9 and TRBJ2-5; 13 bases align to TRBD2. The CDR3 length is 17 residues. From germline, CDR1 is SGDLS and CDR2 YYNGEE. The ends lost 4 bases at V and 7 bases at J; junction bases unmatched: 13. The CDR3 sequence is CASSTGPGTSGAGTQYF. The CDR3 bases are TGTGCCAGCAGCACCGGACCCGGGACTAGCGGGGCAGGGACCCAGTACTTC.

This clonotype was found many times. This sequence joins TRBV9 and TRBJ2-7; D is possibly TRBD1 or TRBD2 (5 bases each). Germline CDR1 SGDLS, CDR2 YYNGEE. This CDR3 region has 17 residues. Trimming cost V 4 bases and J 0 bases, with 20 bases left between them. CDR3 residues: CASSPRDGGPSSYEQYF. The CDR3 DNA sequence: TGTGCCAGCAGCCCCAGAGATGGGGGACCTAGCTCCTACGAGCAGTACTTC.

Many counts were recorded for this clonotype. The chain is built from TRBV9 and TRBJ2-5, with 7 bases aligning to TRBD1. Germline V gene sequence: CDR1 SGDLS, CDR2 YYNGEE. The CDR3 length is 15 residues. Trimming at V came to 6 bases and at J to 2 bases, leaving 10 bases not matched to a gene. The CDR3 sequence: CASNPGGDLQETQYF. CDR3 DNA sequence: TGTGCCAGCAATCCAGGGGGAGATTTGCAAGAGACCCAGTACTTC.

Ten or more counts support this clonotype. Here the CDR3 reads CASSAGGLTGELFF. The CDR3 bases are TGTGCCAGCAGCGCGGGAGGGCTCACCGGGGAGCTGTTTTTT. The chain combines TRBV9 with TRBJ2-2; 8 nucleotides match TRBD2. CDR1 and CDR2 (germline): SGDLS, YYNGEE. With 3 bases clipped from V and 4 bases from J, the junction kept 2 bases outside the gene matches. This CDR3 contains 14 residues. Using reference TRBV9 and TRBJ2-2 for the parts outside the CDR3, the full variable domain is DSGVTQTPKHLITATGQRVTLRCSPRSGDLSVYWYQQSLDQGLQFLIQYYNGEERAKGNILERFSAQQFPDLHSELNLSSLELGDSALYFCASSAGGLTGELFFGEGSRLTVL.

This clonotype was recorded many times. This sequence joins TRBV9 and TRBJ2-2; unclear D gene. The V gene's germline CDR1 is SGDLS and CDR2 YYNGEE. Trimming shortened V by 3 bases and J by 5 bases, and 14 bases separated the two germline ends. The CDR3 runs to 15 residues. This CDR3 reads CASSADGWGTGELFF. The CDR3 nucleotides read TGTGCCAGCAGCGCAGACGGGTGGGGAACCGGGGAGCTGTTTTTT.

Remarks on this clonotype: This may arise from a read error, as a much more abundant clone is one base away. This rearrangement joins TRBV9 to TRBJ2-5; 9 bases line up with TRBD2. V shed 4 bases, J shed 5 bases, and the junction held 12 bases outside the gene matches. CDR3 length equals 16 residues. Germline loops: CDR1 SGDLS, CDR2 YYNGEE. This CDR3 is CASSPRTSATVETQYF. CDR3 nucleotide sequence: TGTGCCAGCAGCCCAAGGACTAGCGCGACGGTGGAGACCCAGTACTTC.

In its sample, this clonotype was seen many times. This chain uses TRBV9 with TRBJ1-1; D might be TRBD1 (6 bases). Germline CDR1 SGDLS, CDR2 YYNGEE. Trimming took off 4 bases at V and 1 base at J, with 17 bases between the two ends. CDR3 length equals 16 residues. The CDR3 region is CASSPNHGGGNTEAFF. The CDR3 nucleotides are TGTGCCAGCAGCCCCAACCATGGAGGGGGGAACACTGAAGCTTTCTTT.

This clonotype has a count of ten or more. The chain recombines TRBV21-1 with TRBJ2-2; the D call TRBD2 from the table was never checked on the DNA. TRBV21-1 is a recognized pseudogene. CDR3 length: 19 residues. The CDR3 coding sequence is TGTGCCAGCAGCAAAGCGGGAGGCTACCCCGTTTTGAACACCGGGGAGCTGTTTTTT. Its translation is CASSKAGGYPVLNTGELFF.

This clonotype came up many times. The chain employs TRBV9 and TRBJ2-6; weak D call: TRBD1 (6 bases). The CDR3 has 17 residues. V was cut by 1 base and J by 2 bases, with 13 bases left in between. CDR1 and CDR2 from the germline V gene are SGDLS and YYNGEE. The CDR3 bases are TGTGCCAGCAGCGTAAGCCCAGGGGTTCCTGGGGCCAACGTCCTGACTTTC. Its protein is CASSVSPGVPGANVLTF.

Ten or more counts support this clonotype. This sequence joins TRBV9 and TRBJ2-1, with 14 bases identical to TRBD2. The V gene end was trimmed by 4 bases and the J gene end by 1 base; junction bases not matched to a gene: 10. The CDR3 runs to 19 residues. CDR1 is SGDLS and CDR2 is YYNGEE in the germline V gene. CDR3 protein: CASSRRVGTSGSSYNEQFF. As DNA, the CDR3 is TGTGCCAGCAGCCGCAGGGTCGGGACTAGCGGGAGTTCCTACAATGAGCAGTTCTTC.

This clonotype was observed many times. This rearrangement joins TRBV9 to TRBJ2-7, with D tentatively TRBD2 (5 bases). This CDR3 is 16 amino acids long. V lost 0 bases, J lost 0 bases, and 13 bases lay in between. Looked up from germline, CDR1 is SGDLS and CDR2 is YYNGEE. CDR3 DNA sequence: TGTGCCAGCAGCGTAGCTCCGGGATTAAGCTCCTACGAGCAGTACTTC. Translated: CASSVAPGLSSYEQYF. The full variable domain, in which reference TRBV9 and TRBJ2-7 provide the parts outside the CDR3, is DSGVTQTPKHLITATGQRVTLRCSPRSGDLSVYWYQQSLDQGLQFLIQYYNGEERAKGNILERFSAQQFPDLHSELNLSSLELGDSALYFCASSVAPGLSSYEQYFGPGTRLTVT.